This TCR beta chain originates from a study of T-cell reconstitution after alpha-beta-depleted transplantation in children. Researchers prepared the TCRbeta library using unique molecular identifiers, the study reports. TCRdb re-called the PCR reads through MiXCR, storing one row per CDR3 protein. The table records about a million distinct CDR3 sequences, 25% to 35% of them present only once. This clonotype was seen only a few times. The receptor's source is a boy younger than two who had a stem cell transplant for SCID, so the T cells may come from the graft donor. Sequenced here: PBMCs, mostly from graft donor cells, sampled 360 days after TCRalphabeta/CD19-depleted stem cell transplant.

The CDR3 nucleotides read TGTGCCAGCAAGAGGGGCTCCAAAAACATTCAGTACTTC. Protein: CASKRGSKNIQYF. J is TRBJ2-4 and V is TRBV28; possibly TRBD1 or TRBD2 for D (5 bases each). Germline-derived CDR1 and CDR2 are MDHEN and SYDVKM. The CDR3 has 13 amino acids. Trimming pared 7 bases from V and 2 bases from J, leaving 9 bases between. Looking up the rest from reference TRBV28 and TRBJ2-4 gives the full variable domain: DVKVTQSSRYLVKRTGEKVFLECVQDMDHENMFWYRQDPGLGLRLIYFSYDVKMKEKGDIPEGYSVSREKKERFSLILESASTNQTSMYLCASKRGSKNIQYFGAGTRLSVL.